The present entry profiles one T cell receptor (beta chain) with its context. Its specific antigen is unknown. It has no much larger one-base neighbor in the sample; base qualities were not kept. The data stem from a study of radiotherapy plus CTLA-4 blockade in lung cancer (dated by TCRdb to between 2017 and 2018). Regarding the research as a whole: Among the enrolled patients, 18% had an objective response, and 31% reached disease control.

Focal radiation therapy combined with CTLA-4 blockade (ipilimumab) was tested in patients with chemo-refractory metastatic non-small-cell lung cancer. Via the germline V gene, CDR1 is SGDLS and CDR2 YYNGEE. V and J are truncated by 3 bases and 5 bases respectively, leaving an intervening sequence of 18 bases. From its cysteine to its phenylalanine, the CDR3 spans 16 amino acids. Only CDR3 DNA remains: 48 bases, in frame from the first base. The study at large found these results: After treatment with radiotherapy and ipilimumab, TCR clones that came from tumors expanded in the peripheral blood. The strongest predictors of response, as reported, were early dynamic changes in blood T cell clones along with a rise in serum interferon-beta after radiation.

Libraries came from the immunoSEQ multiplex PCR assay. Not all clones reach the TCRdb copy of this immuneACCESS table, which keeps in-frame sequences only. Checked studies attribute under half of the gap to unresolved V genes and leave the rest unexplained. The sample yields roughly 48,000 clones; roughly four fifths were counted once. Clones ranked in the top ten supply approximately 3.3% of the sample. This TCR derives from a human donor with non-small cell lung cancer who had stable disease on radiotherapy plus ipilimumab. The chain links TRBV9 with TRBJ2-1; TRBD2 is a weak D gene call, 7 bases matching. The sequenced sample was peripheral blood, obtained from a patient treated with radiotherapy plus ipilimumab. The nucleotide sequence is given as TGTGCCAGCAGCGCAGAGGGGGTAGCGGGCCACAATGAGCAGTTCTTC. This codes for CASSAEGVAGHNEQFF. Extended through the reference TRBV9 and TRBJ2-1 proteins, this CDR3 yields the full variable domain: DSGVTQTPKHLITATGQRVTLRCSPRSGDLSVYWYQQSLDQGLQFLIQYYNGEERAKGNILERFSAQQFPDLHSELNLSSLELGDSALYFCASSAEGVAGHNEQFFGPGTRLTVL.